The 29 T cell receptor beta chains listed next were all sequenced from one sample in a study of technical replicates of blood from several donors. Assay: immunoSEQ multiplex PCR; the TCRdb copy retains only in-frame clones and omits some. The sample consists of about 100,000 clones, just under 95% of them appearing once. The sample comprised T cells isolated from PBMCs. The receptors come from a human donor in good health.

The CDR3 DNA is TGTGCCAGTAGTACTTTCGGGACTAGCGGGAGCCAGACCCAGTACTTC. Protein: CASSTFGTSGSQTQYF. This rearrangement joins TRBV19 to TRBJ2-5; 14 positions match TRBD2. This CDR3 spans 16 amino acids. V lost 4 bases, J lost 6 bases, and 7 bases stayed unmatched. The V gene's germline CDR1 is LNHDA and CDR2 SQIVND (reference sequence).

The rearrangement links TRBV9 to TRBJ1-4, with D possibly TRBD1 on 5 matching bases. This CDR3 spans 18 amino acids. V shed 1 base and J shed 13 bases, with 29 bases lying between them. The germline CDR1 and CDR2 sequences are SGDLS and YYNGEE. The CDR3 region is CASSVQQRTRTGGKVLFF. The DNA of the CDR3 is TGTGCCAGCAGCGTACAACAAAGGACGCGAACGGGGGGGAAGGTACTGTTTTTT.

V is TRBV28 and J is TRBJ2-1; 8 nucleotides align to TRBD1. The CDR3 is made up of 13 amino acids. Trimming removed 5 bases from V and 11 bases from J; junction bases left unmatched: 8. Germline assignment: CDR1 MDHEN and CDR2 SYDVKM. CDR3 region: CASSPPDREKQFF. The CDR3 nucleotides are TGTGCCAGCAGTCCTCCGGACAGGGAAAAGCAGTTCTTC.

Here the CDR3 DNA reads TGTGCCTGGACCCCGACAGGGTACGCTGATACGCAGTATTTT. Amino acid sequence: CAWTPTGYADTQYF. The genes are TRBV30 and TRBJ2-3; TRBD1 matches 7 bases. CDR1 GTSNPN and CDR2 SVGIG come from the germline V gene (reference sequence). V lost 4 bases, J lost 6 bases, and 10 bases stayed unmatched. The CDR3 covers 14 residues.

This sequence joins TRBV28 and TRBJ1-4; possible D gene TRBD1, 5 bases. Trimming cost V 3 bases and J 8 bases, with 13 bases left between them. CDR1 is MDHEN, CDR2 SYDVKM, per germline. This CDR3 spans 14 amino acids. DNA of the CDR3: TGTGCCAGCAGTTTGCCCGGGGGACCCGAAAAACTGTTTTTT. The encoded protein is CASSLPGGPEKLFF. The full variable domain, with the rest looked up from reference TRBV28 and TRBJ1-4, is DVKVTQSSRYLVKRTGEKVFLECVQDMDHENMFWYRQDPGLGLRLIYFSYDVKMKEKGDIPEGYSVSREKKERFSLILESASTNQTSMYLCASSLPGGPEKLFFGSGTQLSVL.

The CDR3 nucleotides read TGTGCCAGCAGTGTGACTAGCGGATCCTACGAGCAGTACTTC. It translates to CASSVTSGSYEQYF. The chain employs TRBV6-1 and TRBJ2-7; TRBD2 agrees at 9 bases. This CDR3 contains 14 residues. Losses at the gene ends were 4 bases for V and 1 base for J; bases not matched to a gene: 2. The germline V gene encodes CDR1 MNHNS and CDR2 SASEGT.

This chain uses TRBV5-1 with TRBJ2-1, with 8 bases fitting TRBD1. Germline V gene data show CDR1 as SGHRS and CDR2 as YFSETQ. Germline trimming cut 4 bases from V and 7 bases from J; bases unmatched to any gene: 10. The CDR3 consists of 15 residues. The CDR3 DNA follows: TGCGCCAGCAGCCTGTGGACAGGGCCCCAAAATGAGCAGTTCTTC. Residues: CASSLWTGPQNEQFF.

The chain employs TRBV11-2 and TRBJ2-2, with 12 bases identical to TRBD2. The length of the CDR3 is 16 residues. Germline CDR1 is SGHAT and CDR2 is FQNNGV. Trimming took 2 bases from V and 6 from J; bases not matched to a gene: 4. In DNA form, the CDR3 reads TGTGCCAGCAGCTTAAGACTAGCGGGAGAGGCCGGGGAGCTGTTTTTT. This translates into CASSLRLAGEAGELFF.

This chain uses TRBV19 with TRBJ1-5, with D perhaps TRBD1 (5 bases). This CDR3 contains 14 residues. The ends were cut back, 8 bases at V and 3 bases at J, with 14 bases in the middle. Germline V gives CDR1 LNHDA, CDR2 SQIVND (reference sequence). The CDR3 loop is CASRYRQSNQPQHF. The CDR3 nucleotides read TGTGCCAGTCGTTACAGACAGTCCAATCAGCCCCAGCATTTT.

The chain employs TRBV25-1 and TRBJ1-4; 12 nucleotides match TRBD1. The J segment lost 8 bases and the V segment lost 3 bases, leaving 4 bases of the junction unmatched. The CDR3 contains 15 residues. CDR1 and CDR2 from the germline V gene are MGHDK and SYGVNS. CDR3 in amino acids: CASSDRDRGLEKLFF. The CDR3 bases are TGTGCCAGCAGTGACAGGGACAGGGGGCTGGAAAAACTGTTTTTT. Complete variable domain (other parts from reference TRBV25-1 and TRBJ1-4): EADIYQTPRYLVIGTGKKITLECSQTMGHDKMYWYQQDPGMELHLIHYSYGVNSTEKGDLSSESTVSRIRTEHFPLTLESARPSHTSQYLCASSDRDRGLEKLFFGSGTQLSVL.

As DNA, the CDR3 is TGCGCCAGCAGCTGGGCCGGGACAGGGAACTACGAGCAGTACTTC. Encoded protein: CASSWAGTGNYEQYF. The chain combines TRBV5-1 with TRBJ2-7; TRBD1 agrees at 9 bases. This CDR3 has 15 amino acids. Germline-derived CDR1 and CDR2 are SGHRS and YFSETQ. The V gene end was trimmed by 3 bases and the J gene end by 3 bases; junction bases not matched to a gene: 7.

J is TRBJ1-1 and V is TRBV5-1, with 9 bases lining up with TRBD1. CDR3 size: 15 residues. V dropped 1 base and J dropped 7; count of bases not matched to a gene: 8. Germline V gene sequence: CDR1 SGHRS, CDR2 YFSETQ. CDR3 sequence: CASSLMGQGVGEAFF. CDR3 nucleotides: TGCGCCAGCAGCTTGATGGGACAGGGCGTGGGTGAAGCTTTCTTT.

The CDR3 region has the DNA TGTGCCAGCAGTTTGCAGGGGTACCAAGAGACCCAGTACTTC. It specifies CASSLQGYQETQYF. V usage is TRBV28 and J usage is TRBJ2-5; maybe TRBD1 (6 bases). The CDR3 covers 14 residues. CDR1 is MDHEN, CDR2 SYDVKM, per germline. Trimming removed 3 bases from V and 0 bases from J, with 8 bases in between.

This clone was picked up one time. The chain joins TRBV4-3 to TRBJ2-1; 10 bases agree with TRBD2. The CDR3 is 16 amino acids. V gave up 2 bases and J gave up 9 bases; unmatched junction bases: 10. From germline, CDR1 is LGHNA and CDR2 YSLEER. CDR3 sequence (DNA): TGCGCCAGCAGCCAATACCTAGCGGGAGAACAAGGTGAGCAGTTCTTC. It specifies CASSQYLAGEQGEQFF.

This rearrangement joins TRBV7-6 to TRBJ1-3; D is uncertain. From germline, CDR1 is SGHVS and CDR2 FNYEAQ. The CDR3 is 18 residues long. V lost 5 bases and J lost 4, with 24 bases in between. CDR3 coding DNA: TGTGCCAGCAGCCCGATCTTCAGGCAGAAGTCTAACGGAAACACCATATATTTT. Translated: CASSPIFRQKSNGNTIYF.

This chain joins TRBV27 and TRBJ2-3; TRBD2 agrees at 9 bases. V lost 4 bases, J lost 2 bases, and 19 bases stayed unmatched. This CDR3 has 20 amino acids. CDR1 MNHEY and CDR2 SMNVEV come from the germline V gene (reference sequence). The DNA for the CDR3 is TGTGCCAGCAGTTGGGGGACCGACTCGCTTGGCGGGAGGGCCACAGATACGCAGTATTTT. Translation gives CASSWGTDSLGGRATDTQYF.

The rearrangement links TRBV7-9 to TRBJ2-7; possibly TRBD2 for D (6 bases). Trimming removed 2 bases at V and 6 bases at J, with 14 bases between. Per germline, CDR1 SEHNR and CDR2 FQNEAQ (reference sequence). CDR3 size: 14 residues. CDR3 coding DNA: TGTGCCAGCAGCTTATATCTAGCGCACTCCGAGCAGTACTTC. Translating it yields CASSLYLAHSEQYF.

V is TRBV4-3 and J is TRBJ2-6, with a weak D call TRBD1 (5 bases). The V gene lost 1 base and the J gene lost 3 bases, with 13 bases spanning the gap. Germline V gene lookup returns CDR1 LGHNA and CDR2 YSLEER. There are 17 residues in the CDR3. The CDR3 spells CASSQASGFVGANVLTF. The CDR3 coding sequence is TGCGCCAGCAGCCAAGCTTCAGGGTTTGTTGGGGCCAACGTCCTGACTTTC.

This clone appeared a single time. The V gene is TRBV30, the J gene TRBJ2-3; D is perhaps TRBD2 (6 bases). The germline V gene has CDR1 GTSNPN and CDR2 SVGIG (reference sequence). The CDR3 loop spans 13 amino acids. Trimming pared 6 bases from V and 2 bases from J, leaving 12 bases between. The CDR3 DNA is TGTGCCTGCAGCGGGCAACTCACAGATACGCAGTATTTT. Encoded protein: CACSGQLTDTQYF.

The chain carries TRBV19 and TRBJ1-1; TRBD1 aligns across 9 bases. Germline V gene lookup returns CDR1 LNHDA and CDR2 SQIVND (reference sequence). V dropped 7 bases and J dropped 1; count of bases not matched to a gene: 7. The CDR3 runs to 15 residues. The CDR3 loop is CASIGTGLTNTEAFF. In DNA, the CDR3 is TGTGCCAGTATAGGGACAGGGCTGACGAACACTGAAGCTTTCTTT.

This chain joins TRBV2 and TRBJ2-1; D is unclear. This CDR3 contains 11 residues. Trimming pared 6 bases from V and 2 bases from J, leaving 2 bases between. CDR1 is SNHLY and CDR2 is FYNNEI in the germline V gene. In nucleotides, the CDR3 is TGTGCCAGCAGCGCCTACAATGAGCAGTTCTTC. Its protein is CASSAYNEQFF.

The V and J genes are TRBV5-4 and TRBJ2-1; D call uncertain. Per the germline V gene, CDR1 is SGHNT and CDR2 is YYREEE (reference sequence). The CDR3 is 14 amino acids. With 4 bases removed from V and 6 bases from J, the gap between germline ends came to 14 bases. The CDR3 here is CASSLGSSSNEQFF. CDR3 coding DNA: TGTGCCAGCAGCCTGGGGTCTAGTTCCAATGAGCAGTTCTTC.

The CDR3 is CASSFMGADLLQETQYF. The CDR3 nucleotides are TGTGCCAGCAGCTTCATGGGGGCGGACCTACTTCAAGAGACCCAGTACTTC. This sequence joins TRBV11-2 and TRBJ2-5, with a tentative D call TRBD1 (6 bases). V lost 3 bases to trimming and J lost 2 bases, with 19 bases between them. The CDR3 is 17 residues long. Germline CDR1 is SGHAT and CDR2 is FQNNGV.

The rearrangement links TRBV11-2 to TRBJ2-2, with D uncertain. V gave up 1 base and J gave up 4 bases, with 10 bases separating them. Germline V gene lookup returns CDR1 SGHAT and CDR2 FQNNGV. This CDR3 comprises 15 residues. CDR3 in amino acids: CASSLGAFITGELFF. CDR3 in DNA: TGTGCCAGCAGCTTAGGCGCGTTCATCACCGGGGAGCTGTTTTTT.

V and J are TRBV9 and TRBJ2-5; 12 nucleotides agree with TRBD2. The trim removed 0 bases at V and 5 bases at J, leaving 11 bases unmatched. Germline V CDR1 and CDR2: SGDLS, YYNGEE. This CDR3 contains 18 residues. The CDR3 region is CASSVGGTSGLDRETQYF. CDR3 DNA: TGTGCCAGCAGCGTAGGCGGGACTAGCGGGTTGGACCGGGAGACCCAGTACTTC.

The chain links TRBV10-3 to TRBJ2-2; TRBD2 matches 12 bases. From germline, CDR1 is ENHRY and CDR2 SYGVKD. The CDR3 sequence is 15 residues long. V trimming: 8 bases; J trimming: 7 bases; junction bases outside the gene matches: 8. The DNA for the CDR3 is TGTGCCATCGCCCTAGCGGGAGGGCCCAGCGGGGAGCTGTTTTTT. Translated, it gives CAIALAGGPSGELFF.

V usage is TRBV19 and J usage is TRBJ2-7; TRBD1 aligns across 9 bases. V shed 3 bases, J shed 3 bases, and the junction held 6 bases outside the gene matches. In germline, CDR1 is LNHDA, CDR2 SQIVND (reference sequence). The CDR3 length is 15 residues. The CDR3 DNA reads TGTGCCAGTAGTATCGACGACAGGGGGTACTACGAGCAGTACTTC. Amino acids: CASSIDDRGYYEQYF.

The V call is TRBV6-5, the J call TRBJ2-7; 9 nucleotides line up with TRBD1. Germline CDR1 MNHEY, CDR2 SVGAGI. CDR3 length: 15 residues. Trimming removed 2 bases from V and 3 bases from J; junction bases left unmatched: 5. The DNA for the CDR3 is TGTGCCAGCAGTTACCCCGGGACAGGGCACTACGAGCAGTACTTC. Its protein is CASSYPGTGHYEQYF.

This chain connects TRBV5-4 to TRBJ2-1; D may be TRBD2 (5 bases). Between the trimmed V and J ends, which lost 2 bases and 6 bases, there was a span of 12 bases. The germline V gene encodes CDR1 SGHNT and CDR2 YYREEE (reference sequence). The CDR3 consists of 14 residues. CDR3 sequence reads: CASSLLGRFNEQFF. Here the CDR3 DNA reads TGTGCCAGCAGCTTACTAGGTCGATTCAATGAGCAGTTCTTC. Full variable domain (remainder filled in from reference TRBV5-4 and TRBJ2-1): ETGVTQSPTHLIKTRGQQVTLRCSSQSGHNTVSWYQQALGQGPQFIFQYYREEENGRGNFPPRFSGLQFPNYSSELNVNALELDDSALYLCASSLLGRFNEQFFGPGTRLTVL.